These T cell receptor beta chains were read from a single sample in a study of human T cells and chemical hapten exposure. MiXCR, applied by TCRdb to the RACE reads, yields one record per CDR3 protein. The table shows roughly 49,000 distinct CDR3 sequences, with roughly 4% occurring only once. The sample comprised whole blood. The receptors derive from a female donor in good health. Some clones in this sample may be carry-over from other donors' samples. CDR3s include the opening cysteine and the closing phenylalanine or tryptophan. A D gene is named only where the DNA matches it firmly. Clone size is given for some rows only: seen once, a few or many times, or a class if the clone is expanded.

D gene | J gene | V gene | clone size | CDR3 protein | CDR3 DNA
. | TRBJ1-1 | TRBV6-5 | many | CASKMNTEAFF | TGTGCCAGCAAGATGAACACTGAAGCTTTCTTT
. | TRBJ1-4 | TRBV11-2 | few | CASSYAGSANEKLFF | TGTGCCAGCAGCTACGCAGGGTCTGCTAATGAAAAACTGTTTTTT
. | TRBJ2-3 | TRBV29-1 | many | CSVEQVRTDTQYF | TGCAGCGTTGAACAGGTTCGCACAGATACGCAGTATTTT
TRBD2 | TRBJ2-3 | TRBV6-2/TRBV6-3 | many | CASRLAGPTDTQYF | TGTGCCAGCAGACTAGCGGGGCCCACAGATACGCAGTATTTT
TRBD2 | TRBJ2-3 | TRBV20-1 | many | CSANSGGALDTQYF | TGCAGTGCTAATAGCGGGGGGGCCTTAGATACGCAGTATTTT
. | TRBJ2-3 | TRBV20-1 | many | CSASSGVGGTDTQYF | TGCAGTGCTAGCTCAGGAGTCGGGGGCACAGATACGCAGTATTTT
. | TRBJ1-4 | TRBV7-9 | many | CASSLGGAATNEKLFF | TGTGCCAGCAGCTTAGGCGGGGCCGCAACTAATGAAAAACTGTTTTTT
TRBD1 | TRBJ1-2 | TRBV5-1 | many | CASSLEGTGAYGYTF | TGCGCCAGCAGCTTGGAAGGGACAGGGGCCTATGGCTACACCTTC
. | TRBJ1-1 | TRBV7-9 | many | CASSSTGRNTEAFF | TGTGCCAGCAGCTCCACAGGTAGAAACACTGAAGCTTTCTTT
TRBD1 | TRBJ1-5 | TRBV6-1 | . | CASSRQGANQPQHF | TGTGCCAGCAGTCGACAGGGGGCCAATCAGCCCCAGCATTTT
. | TRBJ1-4 | TRBV3-1 | many | CASSQEDTNGKLFF | TGTGCCAGCAGCCAAGAAGATACCAATGGAAAACTGTTTTTT
TRBD2 | TRBJ2-3 | TRBV4-2 | many | CASSQDVGLAGVEGDTQYF | TGTGCCAGCAGCCAAGATGTCGGTTTAGCGGGGGTGGAGGGAGATACGCAGTATTTT
. | TRBJ2-5 | TRBV5-1 | many | CASSSLPGVQETQYF | TGCGCCAGCAGCTCACTCCCAGGGGTCCAAGAGACCCAGTACTTC
. | TRBJ2-5 | TRBV15 | many | CATSRKRLKETQYF | TGTGCCACCAGCAGAAAGCGACTTAAAGAGACCCAGTACTTC
. | TRBJ2-1 | TRBV6-4 | . | CASSQTGYNEQFF | TGTGCCAGCAGTCAGACAGGCTACAATGAGCAGTTCTTC
TRBD1 | TRBJ1-2 | TRBV29-1 | many | CSVGQGSGYTF | TGCAGCGTTGGACAGGGCTCTGGCTACACCTTC
TRBD1 | TRBJ1-5 | TRBV6-5 | many | CASSRDRGLQPQHF | TGTGCCAGCAGCCGGGACAGGGGGCTCCAGCCCCAGCATTTT
TRBD1 | TRBJ2-7 | TRBV9 | . | CASSVGGQGRFYEQYF | TGTGCCAGCAGCGTAGGGGGACAGGGGCGGTTCTACGAGCAGTACTTC
. | TRBJ1-4 | TRBV14 | few | CASSQKRAEWAANGEKLFF | TGTGCCAGCAGCCAAAAAAGGGCAGAGTGGGCGGCAAACGGGGAAAAACTGTTTTTT
. | TRBJ1-1 | TRBV6-1 | . | CASSEVGVGTEAFF | TGTGCCAGCAGTGAAGTGGGGGTCGGCACTGAAGCTTTCTTT
TRBD1 | TRBJ1-2 | TRBV18 | . | CASSLQGAQSYGYTF | TGTGCCAGCTCACTTCAGGGGGCACAATCCTATGGCTACACCTTC
. | TRBJ1-1 | TRBV20-1 | . | CSASQGGDTEAFF | TGCAGTGCTAGTCAGGGAGGGGACACTGAAGCTTTCTTT
. | TRBJ2-1 | TRBV6-6 | many | CASTPLGSPAYNEQFF | TGTGCCAGCACTCCACTCGGATCTCCGGCTTACAATGAGCAGTTCTTC
. | TRBJ2-1 | TRBV29-1 | many | CSVTTRNEQFF | TGCAGCGTCACCACGAGGAATGAGCAGTTCTTC
. | TRBJ1-2 | TRBV10-3 | many | CAISESRDMGGYTF | TGTGCCATCAGTGAGTCTAGGGACATGGGTGGCTACACCTTC
. | TRBJ2-2 | TRBV7-7 | many | CASSLSNTGELFF | TGTGCCAGCAGCTTATCCAACACCGGGGAGCTGTTTTTT
. | TRBJ2-3 | TRBV28 | many | CASSGPTDTQYF | TGTGCCAGCAGTGGCCCAACAGATACGCAGTATTTT
. | TRBJ1-1 | TRBV10-3 | . | CAISEILGTEAFF | TGTGCCATCAGTGAAATTCTGGGAACTGAAGCTTTCTTT
. | TRBJ2-4 | TRBV11-3 | few | CASSLRGMNIQYF | TGTGCCAGCAGCTTAAGGGGGATGAACATTCAGTACTTC
. | TRBJ2-7 | TRBV6-6 | many | CASSYSGGPSYEQYF | TGTGCCAGCAGTTACTCGGGGGGCCCGTCCTACGAGCAGTACTTC
. | TRBJ2-5 | TRBV14 | many | CASNGRQKETQYF | TGTGCCAGCAATGGACGGCAGAAAGAGACCCAGTACTTC
. | TRBJ1-5 | TRBV5-6 | many | CASSLGVKQPQHF | TGTGCCAGCAGCTTAGGGGTCAAACAGCCCCAGCATTTT
TRBD1 | TRBJ2-3 | TRBV19 | few | CASSIDQGVGVDTQYF | TGTGCCAGTAGTATAGATCAGGGGGTCGGGGTGGATACGCAGTATTTT
. | TRBJ2-1 | TRBV4-3 | many | CASSQENGGPANEQFF | TGCGCCAGCAGCCAAGAAAACGGGGGGCCGGCCAATGAGCAGTTCTTC
. | TRBJ2-1 | TRBV7-9 | many | CASSRTKKGPYNEQFF | TGTGCCAGCAGCCGTACAAAGAAGGGCCCCTACAATGAGCAGTTCTTC
TRBD2 | TRBJ2-1 | TRBV11-3 | many | CASSPGTKNNEQFF | TGTGCCAGCAGCCCCGGGACTAAGAACAATGAGCAGTTCTTC
. | TRBJ2-5 | TRBV6-6 | many | CASSYNRPQETQYF | TGTGCCAGCAGTTACAACAGACCTCAAGAGACCCAGTACTTC
TRBD2 | TRBJ2-3 | TRBV7-2 | few | CASSLRGGTDTQYF | TGTGCCAGCAGCTTGCGGGGGGGCACAGATACGCAGTATTTT